Presented here are 32 T cell receptor beta chains from one specimen sequenced in a study of shared clonotypes between healthy human individuals (dated by TCRdb to the early 2020s). Libraries were made using the immunoSEQ multiplex PCR assay. The source is immuneACCESS, and TCRdb retained only in-frame sequences with V and J called. Part of the clones is not carried over; for the studies checked, unresolved V genes explain less than half of this, and the remainder is unexplained. This sample gives under 1,900,000 clones in total; roughly 98.5% of them show up just once. The ten largest clones add up to under 0.45% of the sample. The sample taken for sequencing was naive CD4+ T cells sorted from blood. This sample's cell subset or site label indicates: CD45RA+ positively selected. These receptor sequences come from a man younger than 45 in good health.

The chain has TRBV5-1 and TRBJ2-7; D gene uncertain. V lost 5 bases and J lost 2, with 11 bases in between. From germline, CDR1 is SGHRS and CDR2 YFSETQ. The CDR3 runs 13 residues. As DNA, the CDR3 is TGCGCCAGCAGTAGTACCTTGACCTACGAGCAGTACTTC. Its translation is CASSSTLTYEQYF.

This chain uses TRBV29-1 with TRBJ2-5; the D is unclear. Germline V gene data show CDR1 as SQVTM and CDR2 as ANQGSEA. CDR3 length equals 14 residues. V lost 7 bases and J 4 bases, leaving 19 bases between the germline ends. In DNA form, the CDR3 reads TGCAGCGCCCACACGGCGAGCCTGGGAGAGACCCAGTACTTC. This translates into CSAHTASLGETQYF. Full variable domain (rest looked up from reference TRBV29-1 and TRBJ2-5): SAVISQKPSRDICQRGTSLTIQCQVDSQVTMMFWYRQQPGQSLTLIATANQGSEATYESGFVIDKFPISRPNLTFSTLTVSNMSPEDSSIYLCSAHTASLGETQYFGPGTRLLVL.

This chain joins TRBV28 and TRBJ1-5; 8 bases agree with TRBD1. The ends lost 0 bases at V and 2 bases at J; junction bases unmatched: 3. The germline CDR1 and CDR2 sequences are MDHEN and SYDVKM. There are 16 residues in the CDR3. The CDR3 loop is CASSLWVGQGNQPQHF. DNA of the CDR3: TGTGCCAGCAGTTTATGGGTGGGACAGGGCAATCAGCCCCAGCATTTT.

Concerning this clone itself: Other nucleotide sequences in the sample specify the same CDR3. The chain employs TRBV7-9 and TRBJ2-7; unclear D gene. Trimming cost V 1 base and J 4 bases, with 5 bases left between them. The CDR3 is 12 amino acids. Germline V gives CDR1 SEHNR, CDR2 FQNEAQ (reference sequence). In DNA, the CDR3 is TGTGCCAGCAGCTTAGTTGGTTACGAGCAGTACTTC. As protein: CASSLVGYEQYF. Looking up the rest from reference TRBV7-9 and TRBJ2-7 gives the full variable domain: DTGVSQNPRHKITKRGQNVTFRCDPISEHNRLYWYRQTLGQGPEFLTYFQNEAQLEKSRLLSDRFSAERPKGSFSTLEIQRTEQGDSAMYLCASSLVGYEQYFGPGTRLTVT.

The chain is built from TRBV20-1 and TRBJ1-5; D ambiguous. The CDR3 is 11 amino acids. Germline lookup yields CDR1 DFQATT and CDR2 SNEGSKA (reference sequence). V lost 6 bases, J lost 0 bases, and 3 bases lay in between. CDR3 DNA: TGCAGTGCCGTTAGCAATCAGCCCCAGCATTTT. This encodes CSAVSNQPQHF.

The rearrangement links TRBV28 to TRBJ2-3; TRBD1 matches 9 bases. V was clipped by 2 bases and J by 3 bases; unmatched bases: 3. Germline V lookup: CDR1 MDHEN, CDR2 SYDVKM. This CDR3 is built from 15 residues. This CDR3 reads CASSLRTGVTDTQYF. The DNA of the CDR3 is TGTGCCAGCAGTTTAAGGACAGGGGTGACAGATACGCAGTATTTT.

In this sample, this clone turned up once. CDR3 sequence reads: CASRDRVHEQYF. The CDR3 coding sequence is TGTGCCAGCAGGGACAGGGTCCACGAGCAGTACTTC. The chain uses TRBV6-1 and TRBJ2-7, with TRBD1 matching 8 bases. The CDR3 spans 12 residues. V gave up 6 bases and J gave up 5 bases; unmatched junction bases: 3. Germline lookup yields CDR1 MNHNS and CDR2 SASEGT.

The chain combines TRBV27 with TRBJ2-5; no clear D gene. V lost 4 bases and J 5 bases, leaving 20 bases between the germline ends. CDR3 length equals 16 residues. Per germline, CDR1 MNHEY and CDR2 SMNVEV (reference sequence). CDR3 bases: TGTGCCAGCAGTTCCTGGTTAGCCCGAGGTCAGGAGACCCAGTACTTC. This sequence encodes CASSSWLARGQETQYF.

The chain couples TRBV7-6 to TRBJ2-3, with TRBD2 identical over 9 bases. The V gene end was trimmed by 5 bases and the J gene end by 1 base; junction bases not matched to a gene: 7. CDR3 length: 16 amino acids. From germline, CDR1 is SGHVS and CDR2 FNYEAQ. CDR3 bases: TGTGCCAGCAGCACCCAGCGGGAGGAGGGCACAGATACGCAGTATTTT. Translating it yields CASSTQREEGTDTQYF.

The chain joins TRBV5-5 to TRBJ1-2; 11 bases line up with TRBD1. With 4 bases clipped from V and 7 bases from J, the junction kept 9 bases outside the gene matches. There are 15 residues in the CDR3. The germline V gene has CDR1 SGHKS and CDR2 YYEKEE (reference sequence). CDR3 in amino acids: CASSPMDRGLGGYTF. In DNA, the CDR3 is TGTGCCAGCAGCCCGATGGACAGGGGGCTAGGTGGCTACACCTTC.

V and J are TRBV6-5 and TRBJ2-3; D call uncertain. V was trimmed by 6 bases and J by 4 bases, leaving 11 bases between them. This CDR3 spans 13 amino acids. CDR1 and CDR2 from the germline V gene are MNHEY and SVGAGI. For the CDR3, the DNA is TGTGCCAGCAGCCCCCCCTTCCCAGATACGCAGTATTTT. It codes for CASSPPFPDTQYF.

The chain links TRBV5-6 to TRBJ1-1; TRBD1 agrees at 7 bases. The germline gives CDR1 SGHDT, CDR2 YYEEEE. J was trimmed by 5 bases and V by 3 bases; bases with no gene match: 4. CDR3 length: 13 amino acids. The CDR3 loop is CASSWMTGTEAFF. For the CDR3, the DNA is TGTGCCAGCAGCTGGATGACAGGGACTGAAGCTTTCTTT.

The chain couples TRBV6-5 to TRBJ1-2; no firm D call. There are 13 residues in the CDR3. Trimming cost V 5 bases and J 8 bases, with 15 bases left between them. CDR1 is MNHEY and CDR2 is SVGAGI in the germline V gene. CDR3 sequence reads: CASSGPGRLGYTF. The DNA for the CDR3 is TGTGCCAGCAGTGGTCCAGGCCGCTTGGGCTACACCTTC.

This rearrangement joins TRBV6-1 to TRBJ2-1; D is possibly TRBD1 (6 bases). Germline lookup yields CDR1 MNHNS and CDR2 SASEGT. CDR3 length equals 15 residues. Trimming took 8 bases from V and 6 from J, leaving 20 bases between them. The CDR3 region is CASRQAGAEVNEQFF. The CDR3 bases are TGTGCCAGCCGCCAGGCAGGGGCGGAGGTCAATGAGCAGTTCTTC.

The chain combines TRBV6-6 with TRBJ1-1, with D possibly matching TRBD1 (6 bases). The CDR3 is 12 residues long. Germline V lookup: CDR1 MNHNY, CDR2 SVGAGI (reference sequence). Trimming removed 7 bases at V and 9 bases at J, with 15 bases between. This CDR3 reads CASTPPTGKAFF. As DNA, the CDR3 is TGTGCCAGCACCCCGCCGACAGGTAAAGCTTTCTTT.

This chain connects TRBV7-9 to TRBJ2-3; D may be TRBD1 (5 bases). The CDR3 length is 16 residues. CDR1 and CDR2 from the germline V gene are SEHNR and FQNEAQ (reference sequence). V was trimmed by 4 bases and J by 3 bases, leaving 17 bases between them. This CDR3 is CASSSTRVSRTDTQYF. The CDR3 DNA reads TGTGCCAGCAGCTCTACCAGGGTCTCGAGGACAGATACGCAGTATTTT.

V usage is TRBV11-2 and J usage is TRBJ2-3; a weak D match, TRBD1 (5 bases). CDR3 length: 16 amino acids. In germline, CDR1 is SGHAT, CDR2 FQNNGV. V lost 0 bases to trimming and J lost 1 base, with 11 bases between them. Here the CDR3 reads CASSLEMTARTDTQYF. In DNA form, the CDR3 reads TGTGCCAGCAGCTTAGAAATGACAGCCCGCACAGATACGCAGTATTTT.

The chain recombines TRBV11-2 with TRBJ2-3, with D perhaps TRBD2 (6 bases). Between the trimmed V and J ends, which lost 3 bases and 3 bases, there was a span of 16 bases. CDR1 and CDR2 (germline): SGHAT, FQNNGV. This CDR3 contains 16 residues. The CDR3 is CASSFLGGVETDTQYF. For the CDR3, the DNA is TGTGCCAGCAGCTTCTTAGGCGGGGTCGAGACAGATACGCAGTATTTT.

The V call is TRBV5-6, the J call TRBJ2-3, with D unresolved. V lost 0 bases, J lost 2 bases, and 10 bases lay in between. The CDR3 sequence is 15 residues long. Germline V gene lookup returns CDR1 SGHDT and CDR2 YYEEEE. The CDR3 spells CASSLEPHITDTQYF. In nucleotides, the CDR3 is TGTGCCAGCAGCTTGGAACCCCATATCACAGATACGCAGTATTTT.

V is TRBV7-8 and J is TRBJ2-7; maybe TRBD2 (6 bases). The V gene's germline CDR1 is SGHVS and CDR2 FQNEAQ. V was pared by 1 base and J by 11 bases, with 18 bases between. The CDR3 has 14 amino acids. CDR3 amino acids: CASSLVGGTSREYF. In DNA form, the CDR3 reads TGTGCCAGCAGCTTAGTTGGCGGGACTTCCAGGGAGTACTTC.

This sequence joins TRBV2 and TRBJ2-7; TRBD2 matches at 11 bases. Losses at the gene ends were 1 base for V and 5 bases for J; bases not matched to a gene: 10. This CDR3 contains 17 residues. Germline loops: CDR1 SNHLY, CDR2 FYNNEI. CDR3 coding DNA: TGTGCCAGCAGTGAAGGCGGACTAGCGGGCTCCGGAGACGAGCAGTACTTC. Protein: CASSEGGLAGSGDEQYF.

The J gene is TRBJ2-5, the V gene TRBV18; 12 bases are shared with TRBD2. V lost 0 bases, J lost 6 bases, and 5 bases stayed unmatched. The CDR3 has 16 amino acids. Per the germline V gene, CDR1 is KGHSH and CDR2 is LQKENI. Here the CDR3 reads CASSPPSSGRVQTQYF. The DNA for the CDR3 is TGTGCCAGCTCACCACCGTCTAGCGGGAGGGTACAGACCCAGTACTTC.

V usage is TRBV29-1 and J usage is TRBJ2-7, with a possible D match to TRBD2 (6 bases). V was pared by 7 bases and J by 0 bases, with 10 bases between. Germline CDR1 SQVTM, CDR2 ANQGSEA. The CDR3 runs 12 residues. CDR3 amino acids: CSAAGSSYEQYF. The CDR3 DNA reads TGCAGCGCGGCGGGAAGCTCCTACGAGCAGTACTTC.

This rearrangement joins TRBV5-1 to TRBJ2-3; the match to TRBD2 covers 12 bases. CDR3 length equals 16 residues. Germline V lookup: CDR1 SGHRS, CDR2 YFSETQ. The V gene end was trimmed by 4 bases and the J gene end by 2 bases; junction bases not matched to a gene: 5. The CDR3 region is CASSDGLAGPTDTQYF. CDR3 DNA: TGCGCCAGCAGCGACGGACTAGCGGGACCCACAGATACGCAGTATTTT. Variable domain in full (rest from reference TRBV5-1 and TRBJ2-3): KAGVTQTPRYLIKTRGQQVTLSCSPISGHRSVSWYQQTPGQGLQFLFEYFSETQRNKGNFPGRFSGRQFSNSRSEMNVSTLELGDSALYLCASSDGLAGPTDTQYFGPGTRLTVL.

The chain employs TRBV14 and TRBJ1-3; D not certain. The CDR3 has 12 amino acids. V was clipped by 1 base and J by 8 bases, with 6 bases between them. CDR1 is SGHDN and CDR2 is FVKESK in the germline V gene. The DNA for the CDR3 is TGTGCCAGCAGCCAAGGTCTGCACACCATATATTTT. Amino acids: CASSQGLHTIYF.

Here the CDR3 reads CASSPLDRGPYEQYF. The CDR3 DNA reads TGTGCCAGCAGCCCCCTCGACAGGGGGCCCTACGAGCAGTACTTC. The chain carries TRBV25-1 and TRBJ2-7; 10 nucleotides agree with TRBD1. The CDR3 length is 15 residues. In germline, CDR1 is MGHDK, CDR2 SYGVNS. V gave up 6 bases and J gave up 2 bases; unmatched junction bases: 7.

The CDR3 protein is CASSLGLSDTQYF. CDR3 in DNA: TGTGCCAGCAGCTTAGGCCTTTCGGATACGCAGTATTTT. The rearrangement uses TRBV7-2 and TRBJ2-3; D gene unclear. CDR1 and CDR2 from the germline V gene are SGHTA and FQGNSA. CDR3 length equals 13 residues. V lost 1 base and J lost 6, with 8 bases in between.

The chain employs TRBV7-9 and TRBJ2-5, with D possibly matching TRBD2 (6 bases). The V gene lost 3 bases and the J gene lost 3 bases, with 17 bases spanning the gap. Germline CDR1 and CDR2: SEHNR and FQNEAQ (reference sequence). The CDR3 has 16 residues. Here the CDR3 reads CASSFPGLRAEETQYF. The CDR3 DNA reads TGTGCCAGCAGCTTTCCGGGACTCCGAGCTGAAGAGACCCAGTACTTC.

Only one count was recorded for this clone. J is TRBJ1-5 and V is TRBV5-6; D is possibly TRBD1 (6 bases). Trimming cost V 0 bases and J 7 bases, with 14 bases left between them. The CDR3 consists of 15 residues. The germline V gene has CDR1 SGHDT and CDR2 YYEEEE. The CDR3 spells CASSLGRGGWQPQHF. The DNA of the CDR3 is TGTGCCAGCAGCTTGGGAAGAGGGGGTTGGCAGCCCCAGCATTTT.

This chain connects TRBV15 to TRBJ2-1; no definite D call. Germline CDR1 is LNHNV and CDR2 is YYDKDF (reference sequence). V dropped 4 bases and J dropped 1 base, with 14 bases sitting between them. The CDR3 consists of 16 residues. The CDR3 DNA is TGTGCCACCAGCATGAGCAAGAGTTATTCCTACAATGAGCAGTTCTTC. It specifies CATSMSKSYSYNEQFF.

This chain connects TRBV6-5 to TRBJ1-2; 11 nucleotides align to TRBD1. This CDR3 region has 16 residues. Germline CDR1 reads MNHEY; CDR2 reads SVGAGI. V lost 4 bases to trimming and J lost 4 bases; unmatched junction nucleotides: 8. The CDR3 region is CASSSTRGTGGYGYTF. The CDR3 DNA is TGTGCCAGCAGTTCCACTCGCGGGACAGGGGGCTATGGCTACACCTTC.

A remark on this clone: Additional DNA sequences in this sample encode the identical CDR3. This rearrangement joins TRBV5-1 to TRBJ2-2; D perhaps matches TRBD2 (5 bases). CDR1 SGHRS and CDR2 YFSETQ come from the germline V gene. V lost 0 bases to trimming and J lost 3 bases, with 9 bases between them. The CDR3 is made up of 15 amino acids. The CDR3 is CASSLGGSHTGELFF. The DNA of the CDR3 is TGCGCCAGCAGCTTGGGTGGGAGTCACACCGGGGAGCTGTTTTTT.